Given below is one TCR beta chain in context. Its antigen is not identified. This CDR3 region has 12 residues. CDR1 KGHSH and CDR2 LQKENI come from the germline V gene. V lost 4 bases, J lost 6 bases, and 7 bases lay in between. These data originate in a study of neoadjuvant nivolumab and ipilimumab in lung cancer. Study findings and constraints: Only a small number of samples underwent TCR sequencing. From pretherapy to surgery, tumor richness and clonality rose with dual therapy. TCR clonality did not significantly correlate with pathologic tumor regression.

The method was immunoSEQ multiplex PCR; TCRdb's version includes in-frame clones alone and lacks a portion of them. The sample lists tens of thousands of clones, approximately 92% occurring once. The rearrangement uses TRBV18 and TRBJ2-1; D is unresolved. The receptor's source is an adult with non-small cell lung cancer. Sequences were derived from peripheral blood, sampled before neoadjuvant nivolumab, alone or with ipilimumab. CDR3 sequence (DNA): TGTGCCAGCTCACAAATAGGCAATGAGCAGTTCTTC. This sequence encodes CASSQIGNEQFF.